This paragraph covers one T cell receptor (beta chain) sequence. The data stem from a study of long-term antiretroviral therapy in people with HIV. The content of samples before DNA extraction was about 0.95-10 million cryopreserved PBMC. Running of the v3.0 immunoSEQ assay took place at survey level. Data came from immunoSEQ multiplex PCR; TCRdb stores just in-frame clones and leaves some out. The table has around 7,800 clones, about 74% seen once. V lost 5 bases to trimming and J lost 2 bases, with 15 bases between them. This CDR3 spans 16 amino acids. Germline CDR1 reads SEHNR; CDR2 reads FQNEAQ (reference sequence).

The sequencing used unsorted PBMCs, collected around 11 months before starting antiretroviral therapy. This TCR derives from a man aged 35 to 55 with HIV. The rearrangement links TRBV7-9 to TRBJ1-4; D uncertain. The CDR3 sequence is CASSAMWGATNEKLFF. The CDR3 DNA is TGTGCCAGCAGCGCCATGTGGGGAGCGACTAATGAAAAACTGTTTTTT.